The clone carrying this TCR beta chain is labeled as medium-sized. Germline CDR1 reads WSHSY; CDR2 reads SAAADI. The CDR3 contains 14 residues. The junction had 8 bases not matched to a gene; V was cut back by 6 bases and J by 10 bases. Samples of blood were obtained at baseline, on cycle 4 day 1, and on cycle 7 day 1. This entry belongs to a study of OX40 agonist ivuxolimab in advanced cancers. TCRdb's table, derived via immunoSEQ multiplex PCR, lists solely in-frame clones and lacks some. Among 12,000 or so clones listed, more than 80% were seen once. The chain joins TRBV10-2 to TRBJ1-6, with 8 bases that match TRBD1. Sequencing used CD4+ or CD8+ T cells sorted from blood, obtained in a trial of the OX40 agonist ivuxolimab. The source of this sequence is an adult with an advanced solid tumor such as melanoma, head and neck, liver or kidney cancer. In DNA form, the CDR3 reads TGCGCCAGCAGCCCGACAGGGGAGGGGTCACCCCTCCACTTT. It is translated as CASSPTGEGSPLHF.